This TCR beta chain comes out of a study of T cell repertoires in cytomegalovirus infection. General study findings and limits: Clonotypes of TCR beta that were HLA-C-restricted and CMV-specific dominated the ex vivo response.

Trimming left V 5 bases short and J 0 bases short, with 11 bases between. There are 15 residues in the CDR3. Germline values: CDR1 MNHEY, CDR2 SMNVEV (reference sequence). TCRdb re-derived calls from the reads in MiXCR, one entry per CDR3 protein. Of fewer than 1,000,000 distinct CDR3 sequences listed, 31% are singletons. Turning to this clonotype: The target antigen is unknown.

This TCR was recovered from a human donor in good health (CMV status not recorded). Some clones in this sample may be carry-over from other donors' samples. The sequencing used cultured CD8+ T cells from PBMCs, collected from culture after CMV antigen stimulation. The chain combines TRBV27 with TRBJ1-5; no reliable D call. In DNA form, the CDR3 reads TGTGCCAGCAGTCCCTTTTTACATAGCAATCAGCCCCAGCATTTT. It encodes CASSPFLHSNQPQHF.